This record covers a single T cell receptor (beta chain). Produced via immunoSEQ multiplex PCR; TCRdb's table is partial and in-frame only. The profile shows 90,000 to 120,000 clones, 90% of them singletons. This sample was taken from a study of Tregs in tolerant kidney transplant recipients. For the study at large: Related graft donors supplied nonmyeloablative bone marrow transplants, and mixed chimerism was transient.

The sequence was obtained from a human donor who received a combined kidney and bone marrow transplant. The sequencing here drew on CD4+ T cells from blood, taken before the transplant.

CDR3 DNA sequence: TGCGCCAGCAGTGCCAGTGGTGTGGATACGCAGTATTTT. Translating it yields CASSASGVDTQYF. The J gene is TRBJ2-3, the V gene TRBV10-1; no firm D call. Trimming shortened V by 4 bases and J by 6 bases, and 11 bases separated the two germline ends. The length of the CDR3 is 13 residues. From germline, CDR1 is WNHNN and CDR2 SYGVQD (reference sequence).